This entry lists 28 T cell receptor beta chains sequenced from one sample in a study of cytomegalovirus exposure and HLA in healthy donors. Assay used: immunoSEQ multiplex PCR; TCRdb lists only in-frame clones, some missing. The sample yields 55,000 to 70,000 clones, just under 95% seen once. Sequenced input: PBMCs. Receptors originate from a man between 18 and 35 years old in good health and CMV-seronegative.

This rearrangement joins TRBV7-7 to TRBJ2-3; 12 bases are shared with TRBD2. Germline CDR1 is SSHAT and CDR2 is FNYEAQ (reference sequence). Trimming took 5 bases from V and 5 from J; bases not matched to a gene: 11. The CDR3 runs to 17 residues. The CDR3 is CASSPIWTSGTVDTQYF. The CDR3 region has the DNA TGTGCCAGCAGCCCGATCTGGACTAGCGGGACGGTAGATACGCAGTATTTT.

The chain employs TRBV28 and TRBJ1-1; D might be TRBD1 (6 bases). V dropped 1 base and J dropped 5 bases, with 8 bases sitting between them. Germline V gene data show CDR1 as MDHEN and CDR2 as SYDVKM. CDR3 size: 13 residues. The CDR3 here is CASSLYRVTEAFF. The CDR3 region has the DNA TGTGCCAGCAGTTTATACAGGGTTACTGAAGCTTTCTTT.

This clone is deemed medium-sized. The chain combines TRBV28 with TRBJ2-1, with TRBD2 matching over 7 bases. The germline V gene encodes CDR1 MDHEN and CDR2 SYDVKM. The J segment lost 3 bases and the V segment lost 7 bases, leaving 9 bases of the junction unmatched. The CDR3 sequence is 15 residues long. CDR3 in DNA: TGTGCCAGCACCCTCGGGGGGAGGATCTACAATGAGCAGTTCTTC. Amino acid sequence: CASTLGGRIYNEQFF.

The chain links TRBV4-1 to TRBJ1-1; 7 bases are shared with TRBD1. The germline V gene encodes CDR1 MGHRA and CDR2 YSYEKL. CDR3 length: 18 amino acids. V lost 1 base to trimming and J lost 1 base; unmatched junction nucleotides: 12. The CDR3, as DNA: TGCGCCAGCAGCCAAGGGGACAGCTATTATTCTTCGAACACTGAAGCTTTCTTT. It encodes CASSQGDSYYSSNTEAFF.

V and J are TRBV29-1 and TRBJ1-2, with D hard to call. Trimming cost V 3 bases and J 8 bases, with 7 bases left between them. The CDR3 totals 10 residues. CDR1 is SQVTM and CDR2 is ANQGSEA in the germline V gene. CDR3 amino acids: CSVDTQGYTF. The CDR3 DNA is TGCAGCGTTGATACTCAAGGCTACACCTTC. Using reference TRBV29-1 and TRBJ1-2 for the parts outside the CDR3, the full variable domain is SAVISQKPSRDICQRGTSLTIQCQVDSQVTMMFWYRQQPGQSLTLIATANQGSEATYESGFVIDKFPISRPNLTFSTLTVSNMSPEDSSIYLCSVDTQGYTFGSGTRLTVV.

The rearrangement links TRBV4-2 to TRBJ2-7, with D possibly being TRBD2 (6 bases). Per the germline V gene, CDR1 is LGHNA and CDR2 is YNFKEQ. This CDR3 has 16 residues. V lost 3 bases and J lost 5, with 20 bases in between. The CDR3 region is CASSHARGLIGDEQYF. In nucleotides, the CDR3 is TGTGCCAGCAGCCATGCCCGGGGACTCATTGGAGACGAGCAGTACTTC.

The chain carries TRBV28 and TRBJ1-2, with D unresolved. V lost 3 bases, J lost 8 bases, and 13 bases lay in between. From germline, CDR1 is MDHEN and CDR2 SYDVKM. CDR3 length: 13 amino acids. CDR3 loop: CASSFGRVRGYTF. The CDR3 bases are TGTGCCAGCAGTTTTGGCCGGGTGAGGGGCTACACCTTC.

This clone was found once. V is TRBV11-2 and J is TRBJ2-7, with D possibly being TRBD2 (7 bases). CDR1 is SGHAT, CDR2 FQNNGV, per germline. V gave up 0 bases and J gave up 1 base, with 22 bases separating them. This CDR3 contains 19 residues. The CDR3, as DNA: TGTGCCAGCAGCTTAGATTACCCAGGGGTGGCTAGCGGTTCCTACGAGCAGTACTTC. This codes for CASSLDYPGVASGSYEQYF.

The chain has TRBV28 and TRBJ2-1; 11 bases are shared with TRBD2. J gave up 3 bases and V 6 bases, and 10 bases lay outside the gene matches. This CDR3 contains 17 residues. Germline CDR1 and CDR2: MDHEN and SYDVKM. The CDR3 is CASRETGLADRYNEQFF. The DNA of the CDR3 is TGTGCCAGCAGGGAGACGGGACTAGCGGACCGCTACAATGAGCAGTTCTTC.

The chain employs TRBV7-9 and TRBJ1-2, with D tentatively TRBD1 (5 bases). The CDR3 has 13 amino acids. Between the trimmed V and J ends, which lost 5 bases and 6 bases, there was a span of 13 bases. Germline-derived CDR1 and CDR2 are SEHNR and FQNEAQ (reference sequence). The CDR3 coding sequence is TGTGCCAGCAGCGGGAATACAGGCGATGGCTACACCTTC. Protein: CASSGNTGDGYTF.

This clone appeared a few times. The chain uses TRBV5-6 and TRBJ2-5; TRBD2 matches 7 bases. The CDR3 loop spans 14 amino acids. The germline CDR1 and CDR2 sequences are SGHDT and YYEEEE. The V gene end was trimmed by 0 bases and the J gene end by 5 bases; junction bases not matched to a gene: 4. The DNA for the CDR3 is TGTGCCAGCAGCTTGGGGTTCGGGAGGGAGACCCAGTACTTC. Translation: CASSLGFGRETQYF.

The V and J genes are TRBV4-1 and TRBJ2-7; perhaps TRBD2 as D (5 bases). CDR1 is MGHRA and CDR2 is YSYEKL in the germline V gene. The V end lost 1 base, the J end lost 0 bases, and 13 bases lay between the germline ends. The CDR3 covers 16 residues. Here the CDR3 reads CASSQGPDLSSYEQYF. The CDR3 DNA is TGCGCCAGCAGCCAAGGGCCGGACTTGAGCTCCTACGAGCAGTACTTC.

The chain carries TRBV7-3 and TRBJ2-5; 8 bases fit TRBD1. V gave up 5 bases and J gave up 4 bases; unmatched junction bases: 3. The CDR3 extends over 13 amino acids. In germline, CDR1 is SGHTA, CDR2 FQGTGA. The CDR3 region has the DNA TGTGCCAGCAGCCAGGGGGCTCGAGAGACCCAGTACTTC. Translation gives CASSQGARETQYF. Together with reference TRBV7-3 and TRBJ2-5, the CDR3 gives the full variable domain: GAGVSQTPSNKVTEKGKYVELRCDPISGHTALYWYRQSLGQGPEFLIYFQGTGAADDSGLPNDRFFAVRPEGSVSTLKIQRTERGDSAVYLCASSQGARETQYFGPGTRLLVL.

As DNA, the CDR3 is TGTGCCAGTAGTTTTCTAGGTCAGCCCCAGCATTTT. Its translation: CASSFLGQPQHF. This chain joins TRBV19 and TRBJ1-5; D remains ambiguous. Trimming shortened V by 5 bases and J by 6 bases, and 8 bases separated the two germline ends. Per the germline V gene, CDR1 is LNHDA and CDR2 is SQIVND (reference sequence). This CDR3 region has 12 residues.

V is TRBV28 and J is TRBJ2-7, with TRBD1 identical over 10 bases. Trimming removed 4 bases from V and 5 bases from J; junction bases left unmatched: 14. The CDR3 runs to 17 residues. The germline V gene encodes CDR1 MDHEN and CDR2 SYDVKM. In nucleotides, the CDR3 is TGTGCCAGCAGTTCTCCGGGACAGGGGAGATTGAGCGACGAGCAGTACTTC. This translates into CASSSPGQGRLSDEQYF. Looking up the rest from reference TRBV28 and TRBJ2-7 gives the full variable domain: DVKVTQSSRYLVKRTGEKVFLECVQDMDHENMFWYRQDPGLGLRLIYFSYDVKMKEKGDIPEGYSVSREKKERFSLILESASTNQTSMYLCASSSPGQGRLSDEQYFGPGTRLTVT.

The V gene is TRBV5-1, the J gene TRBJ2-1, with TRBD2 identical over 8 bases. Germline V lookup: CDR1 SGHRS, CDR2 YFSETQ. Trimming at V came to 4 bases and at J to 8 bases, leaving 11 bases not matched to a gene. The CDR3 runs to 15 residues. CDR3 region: CASSKTSEFFHEQFF. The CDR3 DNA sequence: TGCGCCAGCAGCAAGACTAGCGAATTTTTCCATGAGCAGTTCTTC.

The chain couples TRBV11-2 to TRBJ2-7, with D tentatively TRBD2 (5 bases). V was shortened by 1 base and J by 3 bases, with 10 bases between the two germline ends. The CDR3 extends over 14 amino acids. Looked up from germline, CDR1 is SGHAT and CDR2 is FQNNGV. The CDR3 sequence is CASSLGSGIYEQYF. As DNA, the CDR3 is TGTGCCAGCAGCTTAGGCTCGGGAATCTACGAGCAGTACTTC.

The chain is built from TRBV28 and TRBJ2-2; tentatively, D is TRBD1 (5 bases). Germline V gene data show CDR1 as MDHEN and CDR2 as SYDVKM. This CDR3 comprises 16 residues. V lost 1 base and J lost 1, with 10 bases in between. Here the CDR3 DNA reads TGTGCCAGCAGTTTATCGGCAGGGAAGAACACCGGGGAGCTGTTTTTT. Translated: CASSLSAGKNTGELFF.

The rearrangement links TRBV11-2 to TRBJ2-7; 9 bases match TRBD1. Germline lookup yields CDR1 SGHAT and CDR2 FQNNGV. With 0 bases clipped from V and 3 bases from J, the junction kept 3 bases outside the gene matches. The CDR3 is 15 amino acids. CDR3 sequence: CASSLDTGQGYEQYF. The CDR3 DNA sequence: TGTGCCAGCAGCTTAGATACGGGACAGGGCTACGAGCAGTACTTC.

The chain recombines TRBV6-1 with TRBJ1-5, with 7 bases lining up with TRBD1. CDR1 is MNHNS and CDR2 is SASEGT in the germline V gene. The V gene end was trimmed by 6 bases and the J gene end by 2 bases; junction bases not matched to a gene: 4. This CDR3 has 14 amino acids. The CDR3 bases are TGTGCCAGCAGGTATCAGGGGGGCAATCAGCCCCAGCATTTT. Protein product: CASRYQGGNQPQHF.

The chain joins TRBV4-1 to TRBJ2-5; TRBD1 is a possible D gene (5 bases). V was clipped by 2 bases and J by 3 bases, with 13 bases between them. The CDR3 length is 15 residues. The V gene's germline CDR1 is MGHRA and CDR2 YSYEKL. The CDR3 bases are TGCGCCAGCAGCCAATCGGAGCAGGGCAAAGAGACCCAGTACTTC. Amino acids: CASSQSEQGKETQYF.

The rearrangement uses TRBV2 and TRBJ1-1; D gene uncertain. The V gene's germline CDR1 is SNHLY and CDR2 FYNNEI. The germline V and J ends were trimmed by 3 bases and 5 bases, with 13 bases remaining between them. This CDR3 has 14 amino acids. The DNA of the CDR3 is TGTGCCAGCAGTGATCCCGCCAGGTTGACTGAAGCTTTCTTT. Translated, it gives CASSDPARLTEAFF.

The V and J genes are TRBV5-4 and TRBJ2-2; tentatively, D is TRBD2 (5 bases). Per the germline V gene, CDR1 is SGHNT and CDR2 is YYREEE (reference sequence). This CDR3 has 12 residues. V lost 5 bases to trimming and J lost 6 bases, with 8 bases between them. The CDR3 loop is CASSGSAGELFF. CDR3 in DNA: TGTGCCAGCAGTGGTAGCGCCGGGGAGCTGTTTTTT.

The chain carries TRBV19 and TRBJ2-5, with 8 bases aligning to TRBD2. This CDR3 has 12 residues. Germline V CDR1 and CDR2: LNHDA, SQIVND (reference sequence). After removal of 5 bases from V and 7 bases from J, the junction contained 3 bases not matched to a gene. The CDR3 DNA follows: TGTGCCAGTAGTCGGGGGGGGCCGACCCAGTACTTC. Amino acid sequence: CASSRGGPTQYF.

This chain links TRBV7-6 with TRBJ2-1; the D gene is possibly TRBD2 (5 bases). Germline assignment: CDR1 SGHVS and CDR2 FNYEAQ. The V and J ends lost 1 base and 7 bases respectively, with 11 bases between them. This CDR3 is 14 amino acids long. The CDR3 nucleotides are TGTGCCAGCAGCTTAGGTTCTCGGGAAAATGAGCAGTTCTTC. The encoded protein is CASSLGSRENEQFF.

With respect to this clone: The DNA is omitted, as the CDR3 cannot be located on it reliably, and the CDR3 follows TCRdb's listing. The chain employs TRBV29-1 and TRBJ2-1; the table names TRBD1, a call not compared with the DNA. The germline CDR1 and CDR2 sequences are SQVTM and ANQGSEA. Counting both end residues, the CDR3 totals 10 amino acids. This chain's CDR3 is CSVGQGTGFF.

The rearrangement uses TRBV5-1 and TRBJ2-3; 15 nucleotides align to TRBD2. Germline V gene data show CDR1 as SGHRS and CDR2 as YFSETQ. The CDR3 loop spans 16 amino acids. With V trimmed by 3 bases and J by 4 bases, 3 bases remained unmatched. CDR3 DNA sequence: TGCGCCAGCAGCTCCGGACTAGCGGGAGGGCCAGATACGCAGTATTTT. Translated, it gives CASSSGLAGGPDTQYF. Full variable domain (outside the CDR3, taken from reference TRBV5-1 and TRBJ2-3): KAGVTQTPRYLIKTRGQQVTLSCSPISGHRSVSWYQQTPGQGLQFLFEYFSETQRNKGNFPGRFSGRQFSNSRSEMNVSTLELGDSALYLCASSSGLAGGPDTQYFGPGTRLTVL.

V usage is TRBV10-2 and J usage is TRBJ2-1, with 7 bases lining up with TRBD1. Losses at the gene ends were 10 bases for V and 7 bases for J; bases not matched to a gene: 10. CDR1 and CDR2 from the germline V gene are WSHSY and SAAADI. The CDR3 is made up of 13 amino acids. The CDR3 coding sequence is TGCGCCATCCAACAGGGGACGGGGAATGAGCAGTTCTTC. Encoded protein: CAIQQGTGNEQFF.